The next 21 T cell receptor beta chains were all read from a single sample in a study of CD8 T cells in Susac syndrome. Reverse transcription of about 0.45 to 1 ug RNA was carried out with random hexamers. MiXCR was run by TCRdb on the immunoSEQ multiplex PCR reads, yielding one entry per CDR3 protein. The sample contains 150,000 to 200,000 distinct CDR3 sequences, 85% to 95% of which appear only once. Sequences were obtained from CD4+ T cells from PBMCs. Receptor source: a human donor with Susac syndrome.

CDR3 residues: CASSDWDGPVTF. CDR3 nucleotide sequence: TGTGCCAGCAGTGACTGGGACGGACCGGTGACTTTC. The chain is built from TRBV25-1 and TRBJ2-6; D tentatively reads TRBD1 or TRBD2 (5 bases each). Germline-derived CDR1 and CDR2 are MGHDK and SYGVNS. The germline V and J ends were trimmed by 3 bases and 17 bases, with 14 bases remaining between them. The CDR3 spans 12 residues. The entire variable domain, with the rest obtained from reference TRBV25-1 and TRBJ2-6, is as follows: EADIYQTPRYLVIGTGKKITLECSQTMGHDKMYWYQQDPGMELHLIHYSYGVNSTEKGDLSSESTVSRIRTEHFPLTLESARPSHTSQYLCASSDWDGPVTFGAGSRLTVL.

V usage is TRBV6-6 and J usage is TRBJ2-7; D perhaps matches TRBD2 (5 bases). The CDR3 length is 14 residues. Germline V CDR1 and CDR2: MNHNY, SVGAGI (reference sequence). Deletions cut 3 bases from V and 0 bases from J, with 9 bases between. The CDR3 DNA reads TGTGCCAGCAGTTATTCAAGCGGCTCCTACGAGCAGTACTTC. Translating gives CASSYSSGSYEQYF.

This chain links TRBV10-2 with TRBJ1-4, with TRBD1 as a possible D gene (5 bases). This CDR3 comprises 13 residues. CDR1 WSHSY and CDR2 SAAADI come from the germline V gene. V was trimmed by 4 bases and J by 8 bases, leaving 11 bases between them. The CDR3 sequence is CASSGGRGEKLFF. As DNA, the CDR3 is TGCGCCAGCAGTGGGGGACGAGGGGAAAAACTGTTTTTT.

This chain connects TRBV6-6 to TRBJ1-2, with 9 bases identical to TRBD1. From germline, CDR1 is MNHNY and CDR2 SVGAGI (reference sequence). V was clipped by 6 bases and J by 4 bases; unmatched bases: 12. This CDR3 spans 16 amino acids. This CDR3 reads CASRYEGTGYSYGYTF. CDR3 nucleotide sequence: TGTGCCAGCAGATACGAAGGGACAGGGTATAGCTATGGCTACACCTTC.

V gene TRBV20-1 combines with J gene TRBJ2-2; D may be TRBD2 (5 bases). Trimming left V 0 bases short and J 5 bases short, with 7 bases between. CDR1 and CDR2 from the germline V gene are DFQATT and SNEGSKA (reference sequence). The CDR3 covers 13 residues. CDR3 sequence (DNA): TGCAGTGCTAGAGACGGGGTGACCGGGGAGCTGTTTTTT. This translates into CSARDGVTGELFF.

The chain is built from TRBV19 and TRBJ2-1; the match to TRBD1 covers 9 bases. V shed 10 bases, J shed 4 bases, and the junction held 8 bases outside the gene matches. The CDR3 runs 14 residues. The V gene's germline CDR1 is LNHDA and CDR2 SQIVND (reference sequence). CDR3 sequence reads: CATLRQGGYNEQFF. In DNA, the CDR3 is TGTGCCACCTTAAGACAGGGGGGTTACAATGAGCAGTTCTTC.

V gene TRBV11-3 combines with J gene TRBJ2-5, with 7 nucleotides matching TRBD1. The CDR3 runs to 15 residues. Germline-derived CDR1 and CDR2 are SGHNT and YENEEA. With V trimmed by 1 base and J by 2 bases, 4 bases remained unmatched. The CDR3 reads CASSLGSGQQETQYF. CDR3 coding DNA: TGTGCCAGCAGCTTAGGCTCGGGACAGCAAGAGACCCAGTACTTC. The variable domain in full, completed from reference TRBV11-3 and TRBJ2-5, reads EAGVVQSPRYKIIEKKQPVAFWCNPISGHNTLYWYLQNLGQGPELLIRYENEEAVDDSQLPKDRFSAERLKGVDSTLKIQPAELGDSAVYLCASSLGSGQQETQYFGPGTRLLVL.

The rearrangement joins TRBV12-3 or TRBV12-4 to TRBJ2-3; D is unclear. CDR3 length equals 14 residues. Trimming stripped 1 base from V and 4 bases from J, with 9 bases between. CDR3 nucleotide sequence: TGTGCCAGCAGTTTAGAGGGATCCGCAGATACGCAGTATTTT. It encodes CASSLEGSADTQYF.

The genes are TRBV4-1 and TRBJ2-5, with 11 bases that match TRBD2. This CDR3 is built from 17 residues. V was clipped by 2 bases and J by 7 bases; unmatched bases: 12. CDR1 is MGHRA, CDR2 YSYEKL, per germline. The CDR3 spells CASSQSQTSGVSRTQYF. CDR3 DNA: TGCGCCAGCAGCCAATCCCAGACTAGCGGGGTCTCTAGGACCCAGTACTTC.

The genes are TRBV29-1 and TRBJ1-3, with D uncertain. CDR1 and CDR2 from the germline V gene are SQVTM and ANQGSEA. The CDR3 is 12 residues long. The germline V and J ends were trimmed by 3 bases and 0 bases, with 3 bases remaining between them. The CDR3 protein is CSVEGSGNTIYF. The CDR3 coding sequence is TGCAGCGTTGAGGGCTCTGGAAACACCATATATTTT.

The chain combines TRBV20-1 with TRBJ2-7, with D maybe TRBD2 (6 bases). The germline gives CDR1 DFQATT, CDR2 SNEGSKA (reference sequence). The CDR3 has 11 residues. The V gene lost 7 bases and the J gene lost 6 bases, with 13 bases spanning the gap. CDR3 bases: TGCAGTGGGGGATGGACTACCGAGCAGTACTTC. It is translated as CSGGWTTEQYF.

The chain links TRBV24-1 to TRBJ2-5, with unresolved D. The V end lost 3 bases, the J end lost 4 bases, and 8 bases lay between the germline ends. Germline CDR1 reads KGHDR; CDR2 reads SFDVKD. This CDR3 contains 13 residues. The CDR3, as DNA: TGTGCCACCAGTGATCCCCCCGGAGAGACCCAGTACTTC. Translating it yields CATSDPPGETQYF.

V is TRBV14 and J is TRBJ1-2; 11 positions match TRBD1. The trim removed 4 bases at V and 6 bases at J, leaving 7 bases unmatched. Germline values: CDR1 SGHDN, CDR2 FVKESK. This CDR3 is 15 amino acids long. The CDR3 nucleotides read TGTGCCAGCAGCCTCTGGACAGGGGGCGCAGATGGCTACACCTTC. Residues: CASSLWTGGADGYTF.

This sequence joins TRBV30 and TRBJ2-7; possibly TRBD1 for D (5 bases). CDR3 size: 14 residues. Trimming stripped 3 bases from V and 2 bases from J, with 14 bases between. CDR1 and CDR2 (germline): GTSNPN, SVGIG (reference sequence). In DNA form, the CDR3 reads TGTGCCTGGAGAATGCGGACACCTCCCTACGAGCAGTACTTC. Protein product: CAWRMRTPPYEQYF.

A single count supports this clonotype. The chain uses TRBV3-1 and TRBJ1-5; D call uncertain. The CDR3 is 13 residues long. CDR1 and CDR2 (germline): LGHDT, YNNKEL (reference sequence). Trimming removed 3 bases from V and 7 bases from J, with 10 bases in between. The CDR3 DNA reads TGTGCCAGCAGCCATGGCGTGACCCAGCCCCAGCATTTT. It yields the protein CASSHGVTQPQHF.

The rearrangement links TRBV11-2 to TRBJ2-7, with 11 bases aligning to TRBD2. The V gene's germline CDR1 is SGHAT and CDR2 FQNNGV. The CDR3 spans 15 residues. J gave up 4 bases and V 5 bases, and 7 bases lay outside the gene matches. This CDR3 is CASSPTGTSGYEQYF. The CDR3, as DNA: TGTGCCAGCAGCCCGACCGGGACTAGCGGATACGAGCAGTACTTC.

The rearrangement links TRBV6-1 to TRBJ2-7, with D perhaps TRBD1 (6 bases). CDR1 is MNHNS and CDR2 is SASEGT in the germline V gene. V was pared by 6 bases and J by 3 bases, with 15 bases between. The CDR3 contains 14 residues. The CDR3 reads CASRQQGKDYEQYF. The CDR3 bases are TGTGCCAGCAGGCAACAGGGAAAAGACTACGAGCAGTACTTC.

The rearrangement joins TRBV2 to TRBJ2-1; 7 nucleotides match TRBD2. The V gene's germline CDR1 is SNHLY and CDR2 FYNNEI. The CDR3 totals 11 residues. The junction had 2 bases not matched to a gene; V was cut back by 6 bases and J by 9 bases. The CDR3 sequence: CASRGEGEQFF. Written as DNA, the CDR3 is TGTGCCAGCAGGGGGGAGGGTGAGCAGTTCTTC.

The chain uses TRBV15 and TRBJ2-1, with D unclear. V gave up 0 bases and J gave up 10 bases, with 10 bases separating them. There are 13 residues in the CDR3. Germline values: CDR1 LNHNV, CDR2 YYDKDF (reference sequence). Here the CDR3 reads CATSRDDGWEQFF. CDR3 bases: TGTGCCACCAGCAGAGATGACGGCTGGGAGCAGTTCTTC.

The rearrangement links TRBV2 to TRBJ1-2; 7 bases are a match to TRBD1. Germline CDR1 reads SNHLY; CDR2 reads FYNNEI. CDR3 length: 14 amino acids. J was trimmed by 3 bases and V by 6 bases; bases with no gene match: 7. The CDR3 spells CASRLRQGDYGYTF. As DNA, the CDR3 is TGTGCCAGCAGACTAAGACAGGGCGACTATGGCTACACCTTC. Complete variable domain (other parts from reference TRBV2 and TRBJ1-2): EPEVTQTPSHQVTQMGQEVILRCVPISNHLYFYWYRQILGQKVEFLVSFYNNEISEKSEIFDDQFSVERPDGSNFTLKIRSTKLEDSAMYFCASRLRQGDYGYTFGSGTRLTVV.

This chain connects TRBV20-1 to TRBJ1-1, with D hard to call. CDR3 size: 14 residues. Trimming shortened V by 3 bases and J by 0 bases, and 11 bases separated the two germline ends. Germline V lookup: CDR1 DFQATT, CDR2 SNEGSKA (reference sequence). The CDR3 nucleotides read TGCAGTGCTAGCCCAGGCCTCATGAACACTGAAGCTTTCTTT. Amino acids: CSASPGLMNTEAFF.